This T cell receptor (beta chain) emerged from a study of CD8+ T cells in alopecia areata. Study at large: Percent affected scalp area, the SALT score, rated treated patients' severity.

V was pared by 4 bases and J by 9 bases, with 6 bases of the junction left unmatched. CDR1 MNHEY and CDR2 SVGAGI come from the germline V gene. The CDR3 has 14 residues. Broader study findings: Normal scalp had lower clonality than lesional scalp, with alopecia totalis/universalis lesions showing this most strongly. Numerous expanded lesional clones remained in scalp and blood during tofacitinib.

In regard to this clone: Its matching antigen is unknown.

Specified treatment: oral pan-JAK inhibitor, 5-10 mg twice daily. Extracted RNA was reverse transcribed into cDNA, the sequencing template. Produced via immunoSEQ multiplex PCR; TCRdb's table is partial and in-frame only. The table records about 100,000 clones, roughly 60% of them present only once. This specimen was CD8+ T cells sorted from blood, taken between weeks 55 and 65, from a patient treated with tofacitinib. This TCR came from a human donor with alopecia areata. The chain links TRBV6-5 to TRBJ2-1, with 10 bases fitting TRBD1. The CDR3 sequence is CASSSGQGFIEQFF. CDR3 nucleotide sequence: TGTGCCAGCAGTTCGGGACAGGGGTTTATTGAGCAGTTCTTC.